A single T cell receptor (beta chain) is shown here with its context. In its sample, this clone was seen a few times. Its antigen is currently not known. No much larger clone exists at a distance of one base, and base qualities are not known. The method was the immunoSEQ multiplex PCR assay. DNA from the CD4+ T cells that had been cultured and isolated underwent TCR beta CDR3 sequencing. The paper's processing steps were these. Non-productive TCR sequences were removed and reads were trimmed to the CDR3 region, keeping CDR3s of at least 7 amino acids. The MANAFEST web app was used to pick out antigen-specific clonotypes by comparing their expansion in peptide wells with that in reference cultures. To be called positive, a clone needed expansion at FDR<0.05 compared with the reference and with all other wells, an odds ratio greater than 5, and a frequency greater than 0.1% in two replicate wells. A clonotype was defined as cross-reactive if the clonotype was significantly expanded both in SARS-CoV-2 spike wells and in at least one common cold coronavirus spike condition. Using the stringdist R package, CDR3 similarity was measured by Levenshtein distance, and unrooted trees were constructed with ape in R 3.6.1. TCRdb took this table from immuneACCESS and kept in-frame rearrangements with V and J called. Such tables lack part of the clones; where checked against another copy, unresolved V genes explain under half of the gap, and the rest is unexplained. For V, J and clone size, that table is used; D and trimming come from the DNA. The sample table records about 28,000 clones; 65% to 80% of these occur just once. The ten largest clonotypes hold around 9.7% of the sample.

This sample was included in a study of vaccination effects on CD4 cells after COVID-19 (dated by TCRdb to the early 2020s). For the wider study: Post-vaccine samples across the study were collected a median of 72 days after the second dose, with a range of 14 to 241. In both COVID-19 convalescent patients and infection-naive vaccine recipients, the study compared SARS-CoV-2 spike-specific CD4+ TCR repertoires from before mRNA vaccination with those from after it. A total of over nine COVID-19 convalescent patients and a handful of SARS-CoV-2-naive healthy vaccine recipients were included in the full study. In the study, cultures from other donors were sequenced using the Oncomine TCR Beta short-read assay on an Illumina iSeq 100.

The ViraFEST assay stimulated PBMC with viral peptide pools and then used TCR sequencing to identify antigen-specific CD4+ T cell clonotypes by expansion. After around eleven days of culture, CD4+ T cells were isolated with the EasySep CD4+ T cell isolation kit. Participants received two doses of either the BNT162b2 or the mRNA-1273 mRNA SARS-CoV-2 vaccine. Healthy vaccine recipients had no prior SARS-CoV-2 infection, confirmed by negative nucleocapsid antibodies before and after vaccination. Each well held 1.5 million to 2 million PBMC cultured in IMDM containing roughly 5% human AB serum, 9.5 to 10 IU/ml IL-2 and gentamicin, along with 10 ug/ml peptides. Half of the culture medium was replaced with fresh IL-2-containing medium on days 3 and 7. Each peptide stimulation condition was cultured in triplicate wells unless otherwise noted. Using Ficoll-Paque Plus gradient centrifugation, PBMC were separated from whole blood and then either used fresh or cryopreserved at -140C. The spike proteins of SARS-CoV-2 and of the common cold coronaviruses HCoV-NL63, HCoV-OC43 and HCoV-229E were spanned by overlapping peptide pools. The QIAamp micro DNA kit was used to extract genomic DNA from the cultured CD4+ T cells.

Overall study outcomes, separate from this receptor: Only a small number of convalescent patients were included, and no early post-infection timepoints were available, which limited the study. Both infection-induced and vaccine-induced clones contracted markedly at late post-vaccination timepoints, which is consistent with waning T cell responses. In healthy vaccine recipients, vaccine-induced clones were almost all SARS-CoV-2 mono-reactive, with only 1 of 255 cross-reactive with common cold coronaviruses.

The germline V gene specifies MGHDK as CDR1 and SYGVNS as CDR2. The CDR3 holds 15 amino acids from the cysteine to the phenylalanine. Only the CDR3 DNA stays, 45 bases, in frame from base 1. Trimming takes 6 bases from V and 4 bases from J, and the germline ends sit 18 bases apart. This TCR was sampled from a human donor who received a COVID-19 vaccine. This chain joins TRBV25-1 to TRBJ1-1, with no D gene named confidently. The sequenced sample was CD4+ T cells from PBMCs cultured with HCoV-NL63 spike peptides, obtained after COVID-19 vaccination. This sample's cell subset or site label indicates: HCoV-NL63 spike overlapping peptide pool stimulation. The nucleotides read TGTGCCAGCAGCGGAAGGGTTACGGAGAGCACTGAAGCTTTCTTT. Its product reads: CASSGRVTESTEAFF.